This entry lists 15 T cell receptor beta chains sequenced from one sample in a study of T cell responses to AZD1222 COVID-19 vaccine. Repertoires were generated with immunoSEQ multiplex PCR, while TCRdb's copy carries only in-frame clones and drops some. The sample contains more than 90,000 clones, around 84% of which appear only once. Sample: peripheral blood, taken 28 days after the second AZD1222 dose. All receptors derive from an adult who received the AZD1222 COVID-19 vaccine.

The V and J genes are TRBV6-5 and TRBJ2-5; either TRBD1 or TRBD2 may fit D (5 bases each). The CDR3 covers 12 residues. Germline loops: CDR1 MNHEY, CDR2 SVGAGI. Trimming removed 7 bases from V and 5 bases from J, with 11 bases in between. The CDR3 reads CASNSEGETQYF. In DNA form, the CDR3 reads TGTGCCAGCAATTCCGAGGGGGAGACCCAGTACTTC.

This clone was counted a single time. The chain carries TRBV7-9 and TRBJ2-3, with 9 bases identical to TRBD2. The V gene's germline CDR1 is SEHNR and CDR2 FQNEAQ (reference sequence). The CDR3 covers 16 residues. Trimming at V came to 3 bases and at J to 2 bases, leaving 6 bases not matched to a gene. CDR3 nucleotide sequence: TGTGCCAGCAGCTTTGGCGGGAGGGCCCTCACAGATACGCAGTATTTT. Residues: CASSFGGRALTDTQYF.

The CDR3 DNA sequence: TGTGCCTGGAACACTGTGAACACTGAAGCTTTCTTT. This sequence encodes CAWNTVNTEAFF. The chain uses TRBV30 and TRBJ1-1, with D uncertain. This CDR3 comprises 12 residues. CDR1 is GTSNPN, CDR2 SVGIG, per germline (reference sequence). V lost 4 bases to trimming and J lost 0 bases, with 6 bases between them. Full variable domain (missing parts from reference TRBV30 and TRBJ1-1): SQTIHQWPATLVQPVGSPLSLECTVEGTSNPNLYWYRQAAGRGLQLLFYSVGIGQISSEVPQNLSASRPQDRQFILSSKKLLLSDSGFYLCAWNTVNTEAFFGQGTRLTVV.

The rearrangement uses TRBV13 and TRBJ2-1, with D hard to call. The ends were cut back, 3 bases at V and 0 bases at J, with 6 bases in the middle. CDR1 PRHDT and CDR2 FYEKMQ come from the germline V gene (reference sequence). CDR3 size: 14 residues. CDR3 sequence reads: CASSFDSSYNEQFF. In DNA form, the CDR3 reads TGTGCCAGCAGCTTCGACTCCTCCTACAATGAGCAGTTCTTC.

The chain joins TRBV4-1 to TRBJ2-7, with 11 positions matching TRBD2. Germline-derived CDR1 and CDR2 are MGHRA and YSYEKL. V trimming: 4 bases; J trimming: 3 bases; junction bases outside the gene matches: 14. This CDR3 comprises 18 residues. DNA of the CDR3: TGCGCCAGCAGCCCCAAGCGATCATGGACTAGCGGGTACTACGAGCAGTACTTC. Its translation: CASSPKRSWTSGYYEQYF.

CDR3 in amino acids: CASSEFVGEQETQYF. CDR3 nucleotides: TGTGCCAGCAGTGAATTTGTGGGGGAGCAAGAGACCCAGTACTTC. The V call is TRBV25-1, the J call TRBJ2-5; D may correspond to TRBD1 or TRBD2 (5 bases each). Germline V gene sequence: CDR1 MGHDK, CDR2 SYGVNS. The ends were cut back, 1 base at V and 2 bases at J, with 11 bases in the middle. The CDR3 has 15 residues.

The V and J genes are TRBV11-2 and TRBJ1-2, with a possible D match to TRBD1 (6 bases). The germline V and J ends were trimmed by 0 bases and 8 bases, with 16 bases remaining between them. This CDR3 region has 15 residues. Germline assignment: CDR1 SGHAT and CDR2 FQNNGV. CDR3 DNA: TGTGCCAGCAGCTTAGATCCCACAGGGAATAACGGCTACACCTTC. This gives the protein CASSLDPTGNNGYTF.

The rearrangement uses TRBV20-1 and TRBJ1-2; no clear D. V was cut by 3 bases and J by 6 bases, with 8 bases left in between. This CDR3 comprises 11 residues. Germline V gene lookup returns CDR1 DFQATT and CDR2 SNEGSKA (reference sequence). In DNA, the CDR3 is TGCAGTGCTAGGGTTGGGGATGGCTACACCTTC. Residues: CSARVGDGYTF.

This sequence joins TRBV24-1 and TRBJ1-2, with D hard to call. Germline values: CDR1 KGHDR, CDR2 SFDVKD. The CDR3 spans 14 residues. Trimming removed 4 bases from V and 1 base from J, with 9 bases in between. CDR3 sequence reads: CATSEGQLNYGYTF. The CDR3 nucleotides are TGTGCCACCAGTGAAGGCCAGCTTAACTATGGCTACACCTTC.

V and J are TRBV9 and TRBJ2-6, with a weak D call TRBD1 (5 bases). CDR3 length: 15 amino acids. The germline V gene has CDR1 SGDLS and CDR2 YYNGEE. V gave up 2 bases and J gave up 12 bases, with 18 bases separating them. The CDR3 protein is CASSVNTGVPSVLTF. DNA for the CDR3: TGTGCCAGCAGCGTTAACACAGGAGTTCCGAGCGTCCTGACTTTC.

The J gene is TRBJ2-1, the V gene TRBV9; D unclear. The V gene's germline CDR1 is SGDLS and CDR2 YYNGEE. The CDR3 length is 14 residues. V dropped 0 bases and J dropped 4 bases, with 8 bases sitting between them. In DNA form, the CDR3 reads TGTGCCAGCAGCGTAGAATCCCGTTACAATGAGCAGTTCTTC. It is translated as CASSVESRYNEQFF. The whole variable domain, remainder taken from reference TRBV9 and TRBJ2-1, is DSGVTQTPKHLITATGQRVTLRCSPRSGDLSVYWYQQSLDQGLQFLIQYYNGEERAKGNILERFSAQQFPDLHSELNLSSLELGDSALYFCASSVESRYNEQFFGPGTRLTVL.

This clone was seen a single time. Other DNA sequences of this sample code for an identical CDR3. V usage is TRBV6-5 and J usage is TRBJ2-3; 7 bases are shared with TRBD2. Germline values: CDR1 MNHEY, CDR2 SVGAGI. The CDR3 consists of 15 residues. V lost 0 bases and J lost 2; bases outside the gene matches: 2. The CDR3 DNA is TGTGCCAGCAGTTACTCTGCGGGGGACACAGATACGCAGTATTTT. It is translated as CASSYSAGDTDTQYF.

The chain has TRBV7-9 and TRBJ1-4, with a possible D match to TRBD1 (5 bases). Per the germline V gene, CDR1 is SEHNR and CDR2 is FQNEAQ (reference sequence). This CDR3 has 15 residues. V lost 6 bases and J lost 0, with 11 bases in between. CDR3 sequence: CASRLTDTTNEKLFF. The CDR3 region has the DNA TGTGCCAGCAGGTTGACAGATACAACTAATGAAAAACTGTTTTTT.

CDR3 nucleotides: TGTGCCAGCAGCCTCCAAGAGACCCAGTACTTC. This sequence encodes CASSLQETQYF. The chain recombines TRBV14 with TRBJ2-5; D unresolved. The V gene lost 4 bases and the J gene lost 1 base, with 1 base spanning the gap. CDR3 length equals 11 residues. Germline-derived CDR1 and CDR2 are SGHDN and FVKESK.

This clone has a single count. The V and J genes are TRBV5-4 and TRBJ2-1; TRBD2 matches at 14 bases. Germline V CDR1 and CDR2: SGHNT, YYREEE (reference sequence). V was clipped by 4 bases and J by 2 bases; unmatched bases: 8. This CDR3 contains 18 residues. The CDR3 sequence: CASSPGLAGVVTYNEQFF. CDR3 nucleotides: TGTGCCAGCAGCCCGGGACTAGCGGGAGTGGTAACCTACAATGAGCAGTTCTTC.